The entry below describes one T cell receptor beta chain. What it binds is unknown. The data stem from a study of siplizumab effects on memory and regulatory T cells. Here immunoSEQ multiplex PCR was the method, and the copy in TCRdb shows in-frame clones only, minus some. This table holds some 120,000 clones, approximately 94% found once. Study observations and caveats: Apparently key alloresponse contributors, naive T cells also seemed more diverse than memory cells. Phenotypic classification as naive or memory proved unattainable for roughly 75-95% of proliferating CD4+ or CD8+ clones. Siplizumab produced a significant reduction in alloreactive sequences that were traceable to unstimulated CD4+ memory cells. The authors mapped only a minor fraction of alloreactive clones to unstimulated subsets.

Between the trimmed V and J ends, which lost 5 bases and 2 bases, there was a span of 10 bases. Germline values: CDR1 SGHRS, CDR2 YFSETQ. The CDR3 has 14 amino acids. The source of this sequence is a human donor in good health. Source material: non-Treg CD4+ T cells sorted from blood. V usage is TRBV5-1 and J usage is TRBJ1-4; D not certain. In DNA form, the CDR3 reads TGCGCCAGCAGATCGGGAGGCACTAATGAAAAACTGTTTTTT. Translation gives CASRSGGTNEKLFF. The entire variable domain, with the rest obtained from reference TRBV5-1 and TRBJ1-4, is as follows: KAGVTQTPRYLIKTRGQQVTLSCSPISGHRSVSWYQQTPGQGLQFLFEYFSETQRNKGNFPGRFSGRQFSNSRSEMNVSTLELGDSALYLCASRSGGTNEKLFFGSGTQLSVL.